A single sample is the source of the 22 T cell receptor beta chains below, sequenced in a study of PD-1 blockade in mismatch repair-deficient tumors. The table came from immunoSEQ multiplex PCR; TCRdb's copy has only in-frame clones and leaves some out. The sample has tens of thousands of clones, approximately 78% seen once. The material sequenced was peripheral blood, taken 4 weeks after starting pembrolizumab. The receptors here all came from an adult with mismatch repair-deficient cancer.

This clone occurred once. CDR3 amino acids: CASSGDRGQDIQYF. The CDR3 DNA is TGTGCCAGCAGTGGGGACAGGGGGCAGGACATTCAGTACTTC. V is TRBV2 and J is TRBJ2-4, with 12 nucleotides matching TRBD1. V lost 4 bases, J lost 8 bases, and 3 bases stayed unmatched. The V gene's germline CDR1 is SNHLY and CDR2 FYNNEI. This CDR3 has 14 amino acids.

The chain links TRBV7-3 to TRBJ2-7, with D possibly TRBD1 on 5 matching bases. The CDR3 is 14 amino acids. Germline CDR1 and CDR2: SGHTA and FQGTGA. Trimming took 5 bases from V and 5 from J, leaving 16 bases between them. The CDR3 is CASSPRGSGDEQYF. The CDR3 coding sequence is TGTGCCAGCAGCCCAAGGGGCTCGGGTGACGAGCAGTACTTC.

The chain uses TRBV7-6 and TRBJ2-2; D is unresolved. Germline V gene sequence: CDR1 SGHVS, CDR2 FNYEAQ. Trimming shortened V by 1 base and J by 6 bases, and 6 bases separated the two germline ends. This CDR3 is built from 13 residues. CDR3 sequence (DNA): TGTGCCAGCAGCTTAGGGGTATCCGGGGAGCTGTTTTTT. It yields the protein CASSLGVSGELFF.

In this sample, this clone turned up a few times. The J gene is TRBJ1-1, the V gene TRBV5-1; possibly TRBD1 for D (5 bases). The germline V gene encodes CDR1 SGHRS and CDR2 YFSETQ. The CDR3 loop spans 14 amino acids. Trimming removed 2 bases from V and 4 bases from J, with 12 bases in between. This chain's CDR3 is CASSFILQGTEAFF. The CDR3 bases are TGCGCCAGCAGCTTTATCCTTCAGGGCACTGAAGCTTTCTTT.

The chain couples TRBV27 to TRBJ2-1; D is possibly TRBD2 (6 bases). The CDR3 loop spans 17 amino acids. CDR1 and CDR2 from the germline V gene are MNHEY and SMNVEV (reference sequence). The V gene lost 2 bases and the J gene lost 3 bases, with 17 bases spanning the gap. CDR3 bases: TGTGCCAGCAGTTTACGCGGAACTAGCAGTTTCTACAATGAGCAGTTCTTC. This translates into CASSLRGTSSFYNEQFF.

This sequence joins TRBV7-8 and TRBJ2-2; 9 bases match TRBD1. This CDR3 spans 17 amino acids. Per the germline V gene, CDR1 is SGHVS and CDR2 is FQNEAQ. V shed 3 bases, J shed 3 bases, and the junction held 8 bases outside the gene matches. The CDR3 region is CASSLHRGRLDTGELFF. DNA of the CDR3: TGTGCCAGCAGCTTGCACAGGGGGCGTTTGGACACCGGGGAGCTGTTTTTT.

The CDR3 loop reads CASSSRGQAYEQYF. The CDR3 DNA sequence: TGTGCCAGCAGTTCGAGAGGGCAGGCCTACGAGCAGTACTTC. J is TRBJ2-7 and V is TRBV7-8; possibly TRBD2 for D (5 bases). V lost 6 bases to trimming and J lost 2 bases, with 14 bases between them. Germline V gene lookup returns CDR1 SGHVS and CDR2 FQNEAQ. This CDR3 spans 14 amino acids.

This chain links TRBV5-6 with TRBJ2-1; 10 bases fit TRBD1. The J segment lost 7 bases and the V segment lost 1 base, leaving 5 bases of the junction unmatched. From germline, CDR1 is SGHDT and CDR2 YYEEEE. This CDR3 spans 15 amino acids. DNA of the CDR3: TGTGCCAGCAGCTTGCTGGGACAGGGGAGTAATGAGCAGTTCTTC. This translates into CASSLLGQGSNEQFF.

V and J are TRBV11-2 and TRBJ2-4, with D unclear. Trimming left V 4 bases short and J 0 bases short, with 10 bases between. Germline lookup yields CDR1 SGHAT and CDR2 FQNNGV. The CDR3 has 15 residues. Here the CDR3 DNA reads TGTGCCAGCAGCTACTATTCGGGAGCCAAAAACATTCAGTACTTC. It encodes CASSYYSGAKNIQYF.

In this sample, this clone is medium-sized. This chain joins TRBV27 and TRBJ1-1; no definite D call. Germline V CDR1 and CDR2: MNHEY, SMNVEV (reference sequence). This CDR3 region has 13 residues. V gave up 6 bases and J gave up 6 bases, with 14 bases separating them. DNA for the CDR3: TGTGCCAGCAGCCGCACAGAGACGGCTGAAGCTTTCTTT. It codes for CASSRTETAEAFF.

The chain has TRBV19 and TRBJ1-1, with TRBD1 as a possible D gene (5 bases). The CDR3 loop spans 13 amino acids. CDR1 and CDR2 from the germline V gene are LNHDA and SQIVND (reference sequence). Trimming stripped 2 bases from V and 7 bases from J, with 11 bases between. CDR3 nucleotides: TGTGCCAGTAGTATAATTGAGGGGATTGAAGCTTTCTTT. The encoded protein is CASSIIEGIEAFF.

The gene calls are TRBV30 and TRBJ1-1, with TRBD1 as a possible D gene (5 bases). Per the germline V gene, CDR1 is GTSNPN and CDR2 is SVGIG (reference sequence). The ends were cut back, 7 bases at V and 3 bases at J, with 18 bases in the middle. The CDR3 has 14 residues. The CDR3 region is CAYNRGGYDTEAFF. CDR3 DNA: TGTGCCTACAACCGGGGGGGTTATGACACTGAAGCTTTCTTT.

V usage is TRBV11-1 and J usage is TRBJ2-7; D is ambiguous. CDR3 size: 14 residues. Germline lookup yields CDR1 SGHAT and CDR2 FQDESV (reference sequence). V lost 3 bases and J lost 1, with 10 bases in between. CDR3 loop: CASSLKSGSYEQYF. The CDR3 DNA follows: TGTGCCAGCAGCTTGAAGTCTGGGTCCTACGAGCAGTACTTC.

This clone showed up just once. The chain employs TRBV2 and TRBJ1-5; the match to TRBD1 covers 7 bases. This CDR3 comprises 14 residues. The V gene end was trimmed by 7 bases and the J gene end by 0 bases; junction bases not matched to a gene: 3. In germline, CDR1 is SNHLY, CDR2 FYNNEI. CDR3 residues: CASTAGGSNQPQHF. CDR3 coding DNA: TGTGCCAGCACTGCAGGGGGTAGCAATCAGCCCCAGCATTTT.

V usage is TRBV18 and J usage is TRBJ1-1; D gene uncertain. CDR3 length: 16 amino acids. In germline, CDR1 is KGHSH, CDR2 LQKENI. Trimming pared 0 bases from V and 0 bases from J, leaving 11 bases between. CDR3 protein: CASSPPNAGVNTEAFF. CDR3 in DNA: TGTGCCAGCTCACCACCCAATGCAGGAGTGAACACTGAAGCTTTCTTT.

The chain employs TRBV27 and TRBJ1-1; 7 positions match TRBD1. The J segment lost 8 bases and the V segment lost 6 bases, leaving 12 bases of the junction unmatched. The CDR3 consists of 14 residues. Germline CDR1 is MNHEY and CDR2 is SMNVEV (reference sequence). The DNA for the CDR3 is TGTGCCAGCAGCGCGACAGGGTATCTTCCCGAAGCTTTCTTT. The encoded protein is CASSATGYLPEAFF.

This clone was seen once. This sequence joins TRBV7-3 and TRBJ1-1, with D unresolved. Germline V CDR1 and CDR2: SGHTA, FQGTGA. The V end was cut by 4 bases, the J end by 7 bases, with 13 bases between. CDR3 size: 13 residues. The CDR3 DNA reads as TGTGCCAGCAGCTCCCTTGGAGGTAGTGAAGCTTTCTTT. Translation: CASSSLGGSEAFF.

This clone was seen a handful of times. The chain couples TRBV2 to TRBJ2-1; no clear D gene. The CDR3 runs 10 residues. Germline values: CDR1 SNHLY, CDR2 FYNNEI. The V and J ends lost 3 bases and 6 bases respectively, with 0 bases between them. The CDR3 sequence is CASSDNEQFF. CDR3 DNA sequence: TGTGCCAGCAGTGACAATGAGCAGTTCTTC.

The V gene is TRBV29-1, the J gene TRBJ2-6, with D possibly TRBD2 on 6 matching bases. V was pared by 4 bases and J by 0 bases, with 16 bases between. Germline CDR1 is SQVTM and CDR2 is ANQGSEA. The CDR3 sequence is 17 residues long. The CDR3 region is CSVVPQGLSSGANVLTF. The CDR3 DNA sequence: TGCAGCGTTGTGCCCCAGGGACTGAGCTCTGGGGCCAACGTCCTGACTTTC. The whole variable domain, remainder taken from reference TRBV29-1 and TRBJ2-6, is SAVISQKPSRDICQRGTSLTIQCQVDSQVTMMFWYRQQPGQSLTLIATANQGSEATYESGFVIDKFPISRPNLTFSTLTVSNMSPEDSSIYLCSVVPQGLSSGANVLTFGAGSRLTVL.

The V gene is TRBV18, the J gene TRBJ1-2; D gene ambiguous. With 5 bases removed from V and 0 bases from J, the gap between germline ends came to 19 bases. The CDR3 covers 17 residues. Germline lookup yields CDR1 KGHSH and CDR2 LQKENI. The DNA of the CDR3 is TGTGCCAGCTCATCTAACTCTCCCACCCGAGCTAACTATGGCTACACCTTC. Amino acid sequence: CASSSNSPTRANYGYTF.

The chain recombines TRBV4-3 with TRBJ2-7; 15 positions agree with TRBD2. V lost 1 base, J lost 5 bases, and 12 bases stayed unmatched. The CDR3 consists of 19 residues. The germline CDR1 and CDR2 sequences are LGHNA and YSLEER. CDR3 protein: CASSQGARTSGRAGHEQYF. For the CDR3, the DNA is TGCGCCAGCAGCCAAGGGGCCCGGACTAGCGGGAGGGCCGGCCACGAGCAGTACTTC.

The rearrangement links TRBV30 to TRBJ1-5; no clear D gene. Germline-derived CDR1 and CDR2 are GTSNPN and SVGIG (reference sequence). There are 16 residues in the CDR3. Trimming removed 0 bases at V and 5 bases at J, with 17 bases between. The CDR3 bases are TGTGCCTGGAGTGTGACCGGACGTCACGGGGATCAGCCCCAGCATTTT. Translating gives CAWSVTGRHGDQPQHF.